Sequencing of this T cell receptor beta chain was carried out in a study of T cells in tumors after PD-1 blockade. Study results and caveats: Some novel exhausted tumor clones appeared in pre-treatment blood, suggesting peripheral recruitment.

This clone has a single count. What it recognizes is unknown. Profiled with immunoSEQ multiplex PCR; TCRdb holds only in-frame clones, not every one. The data contain about 63,000 clones, 74% of them singletons. Template: tumor biopsy or peripheral blood genomic DNA, about 550-6,500 ng per sample. The sample was PBMCs, taken after anti-PD-1 treatment. The sequence was obtained from a human donor with basal cell carcinoma.

CDR3 sequence (DNA): TGTGCCACCAGTGATTTGCGGTTCGGGGGTAATGATACGCAGTATTTT. It codes for CATSDLRFGGNDTQYF. The chain links TRBV24-1 to TRBJ2-3; a possible D gene is TRBD2 (6 bases). With 0 bases removed from V and 6 bases from J, the gap between germline ends came to 15 bases. This CDR3 has 16 residues. The germline V gene has CDR1 KGHDR and CDR2 SFDVKD.